What follows are 21 T cell receptor beta chains derived from one specimen sequenced in a study of shared clonotypes between healthy human individuals. Generated by immunoSEQ multiplex PCR, the TCRdb table keeps only in-frame clones and is missing some. There are some 2,500,000 clones in the sample; 85% to 95% occur only once, and more than 0.35% lies in the top ten. Sequencing was carried out using naive CD4+ T cells from PBMCs. Subset denoted: CD45RA+ positively selected. The receptors shown here come from a man aged 18 to 29 in good health. Some clones in this sample may be carry-over from other donors' samples.

As regards this clone: Other DNA sequences in the sample encode the same CDR3. The CDR3 region is CASSVDFGELFF. The CDR3 nucleotides are TGTGCCAGCAGCGTAGACTTCGGGGAGCTGTTTTTT. The chain has TRBV9 and TRBJ2-2; no definite D call. The CDR3 has 12 residues. V was shortened by 0 bases and J by 7 bases, with 4 bases between the two germline ends. Per germline, CDR1 SGDLS and CDR2 YYNGEE.

This sequence joins TRBV28 and TRBJ1-2; a weak D match, TRBD1 (6 bases). There are 14 residues in the CDR3. The germline V gene encodes CDR1 MDHEN and CDR2 SYDVKM. Trimming removed 4 bases at V and 5 bases at J, with 14 bases between. The CDR3 reads CASSSTGPGYGYTF. Here the CDR3 DNA reads TGTGCCAGCAGTTCCACAGGGCCGGGATATGGCTACACCTTC.

The rearrangement uses TRBV6-5 and TRBJ2-1; 7 positions match TRBD1. This CDR3 is 14 amino acids long. V shed 4 bases, J shed 10 bases, and the junction held 10 bases outside the gene matches. CDR1 is MNHEY and CDR2 is SVGAGI in the germline V gene. The CDR3 region has the DNA TGTGCCAGCAGTTTCAACAGGGGAAGGGGGGAGCAGTTCTTC. This codes for CASSFNRGRGEQFF.

The chain uses TRBV5-5 and TRBJ1-3; no firm D call. Germline assignment: CDR1 SGHKS and CDR2 YYEKEE (reference sequence). Deletions cut 0 bases from V and 4 bases from J, with 11 bases between. The CDR3 has 15 residues. The CDR3, as DNA: TGTGCCAGCAGCTTGGAACCGAACAAGGGAAACACCATATATTTT. It is translated as CASSLEPNKGNTIYF. The full variable domain, its missing parts supplied by reference TRBV5-5 and TRBJ1-3, is DAGVTQSPTHLIKTRGQQVTLRCSPISGHKSVSWYQQVLGQGPQFIFQYYEKEERGRGNFPDRFSARQFPNYSSELNVNALLLGDSALYLCASSLEPNKGNTIYFGEGSWLTVV.

Turning to this clone: Given a much more abundant clone one base away, this may be a read error. This sequence joins TRBV7-3 and TRBJ1-2; 8 bases are shared with TRBD1. CDR1 and CDR2 (germline): SGHTA, FQGTGA. The CDR3 has 13 amino acids. The V gene end was trimmed by 5 bases and the J gene end by 8 bases; junction bases not matched to a gene: 7. The CDR3 spells CASSQIDRGGYTF. In DNA, the CDR3 is TGTGCCAGCAGCCAAATCGACAGGGGCGGCTACACCTTC.

This chain connects TRBV7-3 to TRBJ1-1, with 10 nucleotides matching TRBD1. CDR3 length: 15 residues. Germline V gene lookup returns CDR1 SGHTA and CDR2 FQGTGA. V trimming: 5 bases; J trimming: 3 bases; junction bases outside the gene matches: 6. The chain's CDR3 is CASSVRGTGDTEAFF. As DNA, the CDR3 is TGTGCCAGCAGCGTACGCGGGACAGGGGACACTGAAGCTTTCTTT. Variable domain in full (rest from reference TRBV7-3 and TRBJ1-1): GAGVSQTPSNKVTEKGKYVELRCDPISGHTALYWYRQSLGQGPEFLIYFQGTGAADDSGLPNDRFFAVRPEGSVSTLKIQRTERGDSAVYLCASSVRGTGDTEAFFGQGTRLTVV.

The chain joins TRBV7-9 to TRBJ1-6, with no clear D. Trimming stripped 6 bases from V and 5 bases from J, with 8 bases between. The CDR3 is 13 residues long. Germline V gives CDR1 SEHNR, CDR2 FQNEAQ (reference sequence). CDR3 DNA: TGTGCCAGCAGAGGACCGAATAATTCACCCCTCCACTTT. Encoded protein: CASRGPNNSPLHF. The complete variable domain, with remaining parts taken from reference TRBV7-9 and TRBJ1-6, reads DTGVSQNPRHKITKRGQNVTFRCDPISEHNRLYWYRQTLGQGPEFLTYFQNEAQLEKSRLLSDRFSAERPKGSFSTLEIQRTEQGDSAMYLCASRGPNNSPLHFGNGTRLTVT.

The rearrangement uses TRBV5-1 and TRBJ1-1; the match to TRBD1 covers 8 bases. CDR3 length equals 13 residues. The V and J ends lost 4 bases and 4 bases, in that order; junction bases with no gene match: 3. Per germline, CDR1 SGHRS and CDR2 YFSETQ. CDR3 residues: CASSLTGVTEAFF. The CDR3 DNA is TGCGCCAGCAGCCTGACAGGGGTCACTGAAGCTTTCTTT.

V gene TRBV10-3 combines with J gene TRBJ2-7; D is ambiguous. Germline V gives CDR1 ENHRY, CDR2 SYGVKD. The CDR3 is 14 residues long. V was pared by 4 bases and J by 7 bases, with 17 bases between. The CDR3 region is CAISGFVTAQEQYF. CDR3 DNA sequence: TGTGCCATCAGTGGTTTCGTGACGGCGCAAGAGCAGTACTTC.

On this clone: Other DNA variants within this sample encode the same CDR3. The V gene is TRBV5-1, the J gene TRBJ2-7; 7 bases align to TRBD2. Germline assignment: CDR1 SGHRS and CDR2 YFSETQ. The CDR3 totals 12 residues. With 1 base clipped from V and 5 bases from J, the junction kept 0 bases outside the gene matches. CDR3 loop: CASSLSGDEQYF. Written as DNA, the CDR3 is TGCGCCAGCAGCTTGAGCGGGGACGAGCAGTACTTC.

This clone showed up just once. This chain links TRBV7-7 with TRBJ2-3; perhaps TRBD2 as D (6 bases). The CDR3 is made up of 13 amino acids. Trimming removed 5 bases from V and 1 base from J, with 7 bases in between. In germline, CDR1 is SSHAT, CDR2 FNYEAQ (reference sequence). The CDR3 loop is CASSRGGTDTQYF. CDR3 nucleotide sequence: TGTGCCAGCAGCCGCGGGGGCACAGATACGCAGTATTTT.

The chain combines TRBV28 with TRBJ2-7; D not resolved. The V and J ends lost 10 bases and 1 base respectively, with 2 bases between them. In germline, CDR1 is MDHEN, CDR2 SYDVKM. The CDR3 runs to 9 residues. CDR3 DNA: TGTGCCACTTCCTACGAGCAGTACTTC. Its translation is CATSYEQYF.

CDR3 bases: TGTGCCAGCAATGGGGACAGGGATCGTGGCTACACCTTC. Translation: CASNGDRDRGYTF. The chain joins TRBV28 to TRBJ1-2; 9 nucleotides match TRBD1. There are 13 residues in the CDR3. V gave up 7 bases and J gave up 7 bases; unmatched junction bases: 7. CDR1 and CDR2 from the germline V gene are MDHEN and SYDVKM.

The rearrangement uses TRBV7-9 and TRBJ2-1; 10 nucleotides agree with TRBD2. Unmatched junction bases numbered 7, after V lost 5 bases and J lost 3 bases. The CDR3 totals 16 residues. The germline V gene encodes CDR1 SEHNR and CDR2 FQNEAQ (reference sequence). CDR3 in amino acids: CASSQGLAGDYNEQFF. The CDR3 nucleotides read TGTGCCAGCAGCCAGGGGCTAGCGGGGGACTACAATGAGCAGTTCTTC.

The chain has TRBV9 and TRBJ1-2, with no clear D. The germline gives CDR1 SGDLS, CDR2 YYNGEE. V was cut by 4 bases and J by 8 bases, with 18 bases left in between. The CDR3 has 14 amino acids. This CDR3 reads CASSPRQGPGGYTF. CDR3 coding DNA: TGTGCCAGCAGCCCCCGCCAAGGGCCCGGGGGCTACACCTTC.

The CDR3 spells CASSRTNEQFF. In DNA form, the CDR3 reads TGTGCCAGCAGCCGGACGAATGAGCAGTTCTTC. The chain combines TRBV5-6 with TRBJ2-1; D is undetermined. Trimming removed 4 bases at V and 7 bases at J, with 6 bases between. The CDR3 runs to 11 residues. Germline V gene sequence: CDR1 SGHDT, CDR2 YYEEEE.

This chain uses TRBV27 with TRBJ2-7, with a tentative D call TRBD1 (6 bases). With 8 bases removed from V and 0 bases from J, the gap between germline ends came to 11 bases. Germline lookup yields CDR1 MNHEY and CDR2 SMNVEV (reference sequence). The CDR3 loop spans 13 amino acids. Written as DNA, the CDR3 is TGTGCCAGCGGCGACAGGAGCTCCTACGAGCAGTACTTC. This translates into CASGDRSSYEQYF.

The chain carries TRBV28 and TRBJ1-3, with D possibly matching TRBD1 (6 bases). This CDR3 region has 14 residues. The germline V gene has CDR1 MDHEN and CDR2 SYDVKM. The V end lost 9 bases, the J end lost 4 bases, and 16 bases lay between the germline ends. The CDR3 here is CASGAGARGNTIYF. CDR3 bases: TGTGCCAGTGGTGCAGGGGCTCGCGGAAACACCATATATTTT.

The chain recombines TRBV6-1 with TRBJ2-3, with D hard to call. CDR1 and CDR2 from the germline V gene are MNHNS and SASEGT. V lost 8 bases, J lost 4 bases, and 13 bases lay in between. This CDR3 spans 13 amino acids. The CDR3 reads CASDPSFADTQYF. CDR3 nucleotides: TGTGCCAGCGACCCTTCATTTGCAGATACGCAGTATTTT.

The chain carries TRBV5-1 and TRBJ2-7, with 7 bases that match TRBD1. J was trimmed by 1 base and V by 2 bases; bases with no gene match: 3. Germline CDR1 is SGHRS and CDR2 is YFSETQ. CDR3 size: 14 residues. The DNA of the CDR3 is TGCGCCAGCAGCTTCAACAGGGGTTCCTACGAGCAGTACTTC. It codes for CASSFNRGSYEQYF.

This clone was found once. V is TRBV15 and J is TRBJ2-1, with TRBD2 as a possible D gene (6 bases). Germline V gene lookup returns CDR1 LNHNV and CDR2 YYDKDF (reference sequence). The germline V and J ends were trimmed by 0 bases and 13 bases, with 13 bases remaining between them. The length of the CDR3 is 13 residues. The chain's CDR3 is CATSREQGGNQFF. CDR3 DNA sequence: TGTGCCACCAGCAGAGAACAAGGCGGGAATCAGTTCTTC.